The T cell receptor beta chain under discussion was sequenced for a study of blood T cell repertoires in COVID-19. Looking at the study overall: From the United States, Italy and Spain came samples of acute and convalescent COVID-19. In each case, the material was cDNA or gDNA derived from T cells, B-cell-depleted T cells, or PBMCs.

As handled by the study authors: Estimation of nucleated cell counts relied on the amplification of reference gene primers. Here immunoSEQ multiplex PCR was the method, and the copy in TCRdb shows in-frame clones only, minus some. V, J and clone size derive from that table, while D and trimming were established from the DNA sequence. The sample holds about 400,000 clones, 89% seen once. CDR1 is LGHDT, CDR2 YNNKEL, per germline (reference sequence). The V end was cut by 8 bases, the J end by 6 bases, with 12 bases between. There are 12 residues in the CDR3. Sequenced: peripheral blood. V gene TRBV3-1 (or the pseudogene TRBV3-2) combines with J gene TRBJ2-3; D may be TRBD2 (5 bases). The TCR was taken from a man aged 40-49 years with acute or convalescent COVID-19. In DNA form, the CDR3 reads TGTGCCAGCGCAGAGGGCGGCGATACGCAGTATTTT. Translation gives CASAEGGDTQYF.